The T cell receptor (beta chain) under discussion was sequenced for a study of blood T cell repertoires in COVID-19. Study details: COVID-19 samples, acute and convalescent, were from the United States, Italy and Spain. PBMCs, B-cell-depleted T cells, or T cells were the source of the cDNA or gDNA that made up the material.

Germline CDR1 reads SGHDT; CDR2 reads YYEEEE. Between the trimmed V and J ends, which lost 5 bases and 1 base, there was a span of 9 bases. This CDR3 is 13 amino acids long. In the original analysis: Estimated nucleated cell counts came from reference gene primer amplification. Clones were sequenced by immunoSEQ multiplex PCR, and TCRdb holds only the in-frame ones, with some missing. V, J and clone size are taken as reported in that table, and D and trimming were inferred from the DNA itself. The table records hundreds of thousands of clones, 88% of them present only once. The chain uses TRBV5-6 and TRBJ1-1; no reliable D call. This receptor was obtained from a man younger than 35 with active or convalescent COVID-19. Source material: peripheral blood. The CDR3 spells CASRYGPNTEAFF. CDR3 in DNA: TGTGCCAGCAGATATGGGCCGAACACTGAAGCTTTCTTT.